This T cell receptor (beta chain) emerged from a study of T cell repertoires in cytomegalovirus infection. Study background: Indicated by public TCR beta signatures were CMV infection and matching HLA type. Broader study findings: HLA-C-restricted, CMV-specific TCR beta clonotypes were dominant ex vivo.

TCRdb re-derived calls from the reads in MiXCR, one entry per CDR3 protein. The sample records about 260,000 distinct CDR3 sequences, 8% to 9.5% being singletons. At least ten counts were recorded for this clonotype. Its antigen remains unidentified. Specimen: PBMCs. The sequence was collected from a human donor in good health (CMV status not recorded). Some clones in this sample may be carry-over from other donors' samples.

CDR3 sequence (DNA): TGTGCCAGCAGTCAGTATGACAATCAGCCCCAGCATTTT. Its translation: CASSQYDNQPQHF. The rearrangement uses TRBV12-3 or TRBV12-4 and TRBJ1-5; unclear D gene. V lost 5 bases and J lost 3, with 8 bases in between. There are 13 residues in the CDR3.